This T cell receptor beta chain was retrieved from a study of vaccination effects on CD4 cells after COVID-19. Antigen-specific CD4+ T cell clonotypes were called by their expansion after viral peptide-pool culture in ViraFEST. Upon completion of about eleven days in culture, CD4+ T cells were isolated. BNT162b2 vaccine or mRNA-1273 vaccine was given to participants in two doses. Study findings and constraints: Long after vaccination, the clones induced by infection and by vaccine shrank markedly in size.

The assay was immunoSEQ multiplex PCR, and TCRdb's table has in-frame clones only and misses some. The sample contains about 59,000 clones, around 80% of which appear only once. This clone was observed a few times. What it binds is unknown. The CDR3 contains 15 residues. Germline CDR1 reads SGHRS; CDR2 reads YFSETQ. Trimming removed 4 bases at V and 4 bases at J, with 17 bases between. J is TRBJ1-2 and V is TRBV5-1; possible D gene TRBD1, 5 bases. This specimen consisted of CD4+ T cells from PBMCs cultured with HCoV-OC43 spike peptides, obtained after COVID-19 vaccination. Subset described: HCoV-OC43 spike overlapping peptide pool stimulation. The TCR sequence derives from a human donor who received a COVID-19 vaccine. CDR3 residues: CASSPSVGVVYGYTF. The CDR3 nucleotides read TGCGCCAGCAGCCCCAGCGTGGGGGTGGTCTATGGCTACACCTTC. Based on the CDR3 plus reference TRBV5-1 and TRBJ1-2, the full variable domain is KAGVTQTPRYLIKTRGQQVTLSCSPISGHRSVSWYQQTPGQGLQFLFEYFSETQRNKGNFPGRFSGRQFSNSRSEMNVSTLELGDSALYLCASSPSVGVVYGYTFGSGTRLTVV.